The T cell receptor (beta chain) described here comes from a study of blood T cell repertoires in COVID-19. Study background: From T cells, B-cell-depleted T cells, or PBMCs came the material, which was cDNA or gDNA.

This CDR3 contains 16 residues. Germline-derived CDR1 and CDR2 are SNHLY and FYNNEI. Between the trimmed V and J ends, which lost 7 bases and 1 base, there was a span of 14 bases. Per the study methods: Nucleated cell number was recorded as an estimate derived from reference gene primer amplification. Repertoires were generated with immunoSEQ multiplex PCR, while TCRdb's copy carries only in-frame clones and drops some. Clone size and V and J calls were adopted from that table, with D and trimming inferred from the DNA. The sample contains some 67,000 clones, roughly 90% of which appear only once. This clonotype was obtained from a woman aged 55-70 years with acute or convalescent COVID-19. Sequencing was done on a sample of peripheral blood. The gene calls are TRBV2 and TRBJ2-6; the D gene is possibly TRBD1 (6 bases). The CDR3 sequence: CASNPAGVSGANVLTF. The CDR3 DNA reads TGTGCCAGCAACCCCGCAGGGGTATCTGGGGCCAACGTCCTGACTTTC.